This TCR beta chain was sequenced for a study of T cell repertoires in cytomegalovirus infection. The overall study: CMV epitopes used comprised recently identified HLA-C-restricted ones and well-studied HLA-B-restricted ones. Whole-study results and caveats: In two of eight donors, the top clonotype was HLA-C-restricted CMV-specific.

The V gene's germline CDR1 is SGHVS and CDR2 FNYEAQ. The CDR3 has 15 residues. V was shortened by 5 bases and J by 2 bases, with 15 bases between the two germline ends. Of note for this clonotype: Its antigen is undetermined.

Each CDR3 protein gets one entry after TCRdb re-called the reads with MiXCR. The sample lists roughly 730,000 distinct CDR3 sequences; roughly a third were seen once. Sequencing used cultured PBMCs, obtained from culture after CMV antigen stimulation. This clonotype was obtained from a human donor in good health (CMV status not recorded). Some clones in this sample may be carry-over from other donors' samples. The genes are TRBV7-6 and TRBJ1-1; D possibly corresponds to TRBD1 (5 bases). In nucleotides, the CDR3 is TGTGCCAGCAGCCTCCCGCGGGGGTCTAACACTGAAGCTTTCTTT. Translating it yields CASSLPRGSNTEAFF.